These 19 T cell receptor beta chains share one sample of origin, sequenced in a study of blood T cell repertoires in COVID-19. Method: immunoSEQ multiplex PCR; TCRdb's copy keeps in-frame clones and lacks some. The data contain about 64,000 clones, 88% of them singletons. The sample comprised PBMCs or T cells enriched from blood (not recorded which). Every receptor here comes from a middle-aged woman who had recovered from COVID-19.

This clone has a single count. The chain carries TRBV5-4 and TRBJ1-2; TRBD1 agrees at 7 bases. V lost 2 bases to trimming and J lost 7 bases; unmatched junction nucleotides: 14. The CDR3 totals 16 residues. Looked up from germline, CDR1 is SGHNT and CDR2 is YYREEE (reference sequence). CDR3 DNA: TGTGCCAGCAGCTTTTTTGGTGGACAGGCAAAAATTGGCTACACCTTC. The encoded protein is CASSFFGGQAKIGYTF.

The gene calls are TRBV11-3 and TRBJ2-1; 9 positions match TRBD2. The CDR3 is made up of 16 amino acids. The V segment lost 1 base and the J segment 2 bases; nucleotides outside the gene matches: 3. Per germline, CDR1 SGHNT and CDR2 YENEEA. As DNA, the CDR3 is TGTGCCAGCAGCTTAGGGCTAGCGGGGACCTACAATGAGCAGTTCTTC. Protein product: CASSLGLAGTYNEQFF.

The chain links TRBV7-3 to TRBJ1-1; 7 bases map to TRBD1. The CDR3 runs 15 residues. With V trimmed by 1 base and J by 4 bases, 6 bases remained unmatched. From germline, CDR1 is SGHTA and CDR2 FQGTGA. CDR3 DNA sequence: TGTGCCAGCAGCTTAAAGTTGCAGGGGGTCACTGAAGCTTTCTTT. Its protein is CASSLKLQGVTEAFF.

The rearrangement joins TRBV2 to TRBJ2-2, with D possibly matching TRBD1 (5 bases). The V end lost 5 bases, the J end lost 7 bases, and 14 bases lay between the germline ends. The CDR3 is 14 amino acids. The germline gives CDR1 SNHLY, CDR2 FYNNEI. The CDR3 region has the DNA TGTGCCAGCAGTAACCTCCAGGGTATCGGGGAGCTGTTTTTT. Residues: CASSNLQGIGELFF.

The chain couples TRBV11-3 to TRBJ2-2; 7 bases line up with TRBD1. There are 15 residues in the CDR3. Germline loops: CDR1 SGHNT, CDR2 YENEEA. J gave up 5 bases and V 5 bases, and 8 bases lay outside the gene matches. The CDR3 DNA follows: TGTGCCAGCAGCCAAAGACAGGGCGCTACCGGGGAGCTGTTTTTT. Translated: CASSQRQGATGELFF.

In this sample, this clone turned up once. Other DNA sequences within the sample encode an identical CDR3. The chain combines TRBV5-8 with TRBJ2-5; D unclear. Trimming removed 0 bases at V and 2 bases at J, with 8 bases between. Germline assignment: CDR1 SGHTS and CDR2 YDEGEE. The CDR3 spans 14 residues. The CDR3: CASSLGQAQETQYF. The CDR3 DNA is TGTGCCAGCAGCTTGGGCCAGGCTCAAGAGACCCAGTACTTC.

This chain connects TRBV19 to TRBJ1-3; D gene uncertain. This CDR3 is built from 13 residues. Germline V gene lookup returns CDR1 LNHDA and CDR2 SQIVND (reference sequence). V gave up 2 bases and J gave up 8 bases, with 10 bases separating them. The CDR3 sequence is CASSIRSRDTIYF. CDR3 DNA: TGTGCCAGTAGTATAAGAAGTCGGGACACCATATATTTT.

This clone was counted between two and nine times. The J gene is TRBJ1-2, the V gene TRBV11-2, with 10 nucleotides matching TRBD1. CDR1 is SGHAT, CDR2 FQNNGV, per germline. The CDR3 is 15 amino acids. After removal of 5 bases from V and 3 bases from J, the junction contained 6 bases not matched to a gene. The CDR3 region has the DNA TGTGCCAGCAGCGATCAGGACAGGGGGGACTATGGCTACACCTTC. Protein sequence: CASSDQDRGDYGYTF.

The CDR3 nucleotides are TGTGCCAGCAGCTTAGACACAGGGCGAGAGACCCAGTACTTC. Its translation: CASSLDTGRETQYF. The V call is TRBV11-2, the J call TRBJ2-5, with D tentatively TRBD1 (6 bases). Germline values: CDR1 SGHAT, CDR2 FQNNGV. The CDR3 spans 14 residues. Trimming stripped 0 bases from V and 4 bases from J, with 9 bases between.

The rearrangement joins TRBV27 to TRBJ2-3, with 9 nucleotides matching TRBD1. This CDR3 has 15 amino acids. The V gene end was trimmed by 5 bases and the J gene end by 4 bases; junction bases not matched to a gene: 7. Germline V gene lookup returns CDR1 MNHEY and CDR2 SMNVEV (reference sequence). CDR3 residues: CASSVTGGLADTQYF. The CDR3 DNA sequence: TGTGCCAGCAGTGTGACAGGGGGGCTGGCAGATACGCAGTATTTT.

This clone turned up a few times. This sequence joins TRBV2 and TRBJ1-1; unclear D gene. Looked up from germline, CDR1 is SNHLY and CDR2 is FYNNEI. This CDR3 is built from 10 residues. V shed 9 bases and J shed 5 bases, with 7 bases lying between them. The CDR3 DNA sequence: TGTGCCAGGGCTAGGACTGAAGCTTTCTTT. It encodes CARARTEAFF.

The chain carries TRBV7-2 and TRBJ1-2, with 11 bases fitting TRBD1. Germline trimming cut 8 bases from V and 4 bases from J; bases unmatched to any gene: 3. In germline, CDR1 is SGHTA, CDR2 FQGNSA. The CDR3 is 13 residues long. The CDR3 region is CASLGQGAYGYTF. The CDR3 DNA sequence: TGTGCCAGCCTTGGACAGGGGGCCTATGGCTACACCTTC.

This clone was detected once. The V gene is TRBV13, the J gene TRBJ1-4, with D possibly being TRBD1 (6 bases). This CDR3 is 14 amino acids long. V was pared by 4 bases and J by 8 bases, with 14 bases between. CDR1 is PRHDT and CDR2 is FYEKMQ in the germline V gene (reference sequence). The CDR3 region is CASSSRTEREKLFF. The CDR3 nucleotides are TGTGCCAGCAGCTCACGGACAGAAAGAGAAAAACTGTTTTTT.

The chain recombines TRBV5-6 with TRBJ2-1, with 14 positions matching TRBD2. The CDR3 consists of 13 residues. Germline CDR1 is SGHDT and CDR2 is YYEEEE. The V segment lost 5 bases and the J segment 14 bases; nucleotides outside the gene matches: 6. The CDR3 region is CASSRTSGGPKFF. In DNA, the CDR3 is TGTGCCAGCAGTCGGACTAGCGGGGGGCCAAAGTTCTTC.

The chain carries TRBV4-1 and TRBJ1-2, with 10 bases fitting TRBD1. This CDR3 comprises 17 residues. CDR1 is MGHRA and CDR2 is YSYEKL in the germline V gene. The ends lost 1 base at V and 5 bases at J; junction bases unmatched: 10. This chain's CDR3 is CASSQGPWTGGRYGYTF. The CDR3 coding sequence is TGCGCCAGCAGCCAAGGGCCGTGGACAGGGGGTCGGTATGGCTACACCTTC.

The chain employs TRBV14 and TRBJ2-2, with 7 bases matching TRBD1. CDR1 and CDR2 (germline): SGHDN, FVKESK. The length of the CDR3 is 15 residues. V shed 4 bases and J 6 bases; nucleotides not matched to a gene: 8. Here the CDR3 DNA reads TGTGCCAGCAGCCGCCAGGGGGATGGGTCCGGGGAGCTGTTTTTT. This encodes CASSRQGDGSGELFF.

The genes are TRBV5-1 and TRBJ2-5; 7 positions match TRBD2. This CDR3 has 15 amino acids. Trimming at V came to 7 bases and at J to 1 base, leaving 10 bases not matched to a gene. CDR1 is SGHRS and CDR2 is YFSETQ in the germline V gene. The CDR3 sequence: CASGSPGLPQETQYF. The CDR3 DNA is TGCGCCAGCGGATCCCCGGGACTACCCCAAGAGACCCAGTACTTC.

The chain joins TRBV3-1 (or the pseudogene TRBV3-2) to TRBJ2-3; maybe TRBD2 (6 bases). Trimming took off 5 bases at V and 0 bases at J, with 15 bases between the two ends. Germline V gives CDR1 LGHDT, CDR2 YNNKEL (reference sequence). The CDR3 is 16 amino acids. Here the CDR3 DNA reads TGTGCCAGCAGCTTTCGACTAGGTCGAAGCACAGATACGCAGTATTTT. This gives the protein CASSFRLGRSTDTQYF.

This clone has only a few counts. The chain is built from TRBV2 and TRBJ1-2, with 7 bases identical to TRBD1. Trimming cost V 4 bases and J 8 bases; bases outside gene matches: 10. The CDR3 sequence is 14 residues long. Germline V lookup: CDR1 SNHLY, CDR2 FYNNEI. The CDR3 here is CASSVRRGIFGYTF. In DNA form, the CDR3 reads TGTGCCAGCAGTGTTCGCAGGGGGATTTTCGGCTACACCTTC.